The T cell receptor (beta chain) described here comes from a study of CD8 T cells in ankylosing spondylitis. Study observations and caveats: Ankylosing spondylitis blood seemed to carry a telltale TCR beta motif made of roughly eight highly homologous variants. Clones linked to disease were reported to show significant enrichment in matched ankylosing spondylitis synovial fluid.

The authors made TCR beta libraries by quantitative 5'-RACE with molecular barcodes. TCRdb redid the calling of the 5' RACE reads with MiXCR, one entry per CDR3 protein. In the table there are 470,000 or so distinct CDR3 sequences, roughly 26% of which are singletons. This clonotype has more than one count but fewer than ten. Its antigen is unidentified. The V and J ends lost 5 bases and 7 bases respectively, with 14 bases between them. Per the germline V gene, CDR1 is SNHLY and CDR2 is FYNNEI. The CDR3 runs to 14 residues. The V call is TRBV2, the J call TRBJ1-4; D may be TRBD1 (5 bases). The TCR sequence derives from a male donor with ankylosing spondylitis. Specimen: blood, either unsorted or a sorted T cell fraction (not recorded which). The CDR3 protein is CASSYDSGSEKLFF. CDR3 in DNA: TGTGCCAGCAGTTACGACAGCGGGAGTGAAAAACTGTTTTTT.